Listed below are T cell receptor beta chains from one sample, sequenced in a study of blood T cell repertoires in COVID-19. The assay was immunoSEQ multiplex PCR, and TCRdb's table has in-frame clones only and misses some. This sample yields roughly 150,000 clones, of which around 82% are seen a single time; roughly 4.5% belongs to the top ten. Sequencing was carried out using peripheral blood. The receptor source for this set is a man in his 60s with acute or convalescent COVID-19. The CDR3 runs from the conserved cysteine through the conserved F or W. The D gene is left open where the match is weak. Size values are once, few and many counts, or a class for expanded clones, and some rows have none.

J | V | D | size | DNA | CDR3
TRBJ2-5 | TRBV9 | TRBD2 | - | TGTGCCAGCAGCGGGGATAGCGGGAGTCGAGAGACCCAGTACTTC | CASSGDSGSRETQYF
TRBJ2-5 | TRBV5-1 | TRBD1 | - | TGCGCCAGCAGCCAGGGGGCGGGGGAGACCCAGTACTTC | CASSQGAGETQYF
TRBJ1-1 | TRBV6-6 | - | once | TGTGCCAGCAGTTACCCGGACAGGAACACTGAAGCTTTCTTT | CASSYPDRNTEAFF
TRBJ2-7 | TRBV7-2 | TRBD2 | - | TGTGCCAGCAGCTCCACCGGGGGGAGCGGGAGTTACGAGCAGTACTTC | CASSSTGGSGSYEQYF
TRBJ2-1 | TRBV29-1 | TRBD1 | - | TGCAGCGTAAACAGGGGCCCCGAGCAGTTCTTC | CSVNRGPEQFF
TRBJ1-2 | TRBV6-5 | - | - | TGTGCCAGCAGACAAGGAGGGGAGAGCTATGGCTACACCTTC | CASRQGGESYGYTF
TRBJ2-1 | TRBV9 | TRBD1 | - | TGTGCCAGCAGCGCGACAGGGGGTGAGTACAGCTCCTACAATGAGCAGTTCTTC | CASSATGGEYSSYNEQFF
TRBJ1-2 | TRBV28 | - | - | TGTGCCAGCAGCCGCGGTGGGGGCAGGACCTATGGCTACACCTTC | CASSRGGGRTYGYTF
TRBJ2-1 | TRBV4-2 | TRBD2 | - | TGTGCCAGCAGCCAACTCTTTACCGGGACTAGCGGGAGGGGGCAGTTCTTC | CASSQLFTGTSGRGQFF
TRBJ2-4 | TRBV11-2 | - | - | TGTGCCAGCAGCTTATTTGGAGGTGACATTCAGTACTTC | CASSLFGGDIQYF
TRBJ2-7 | TRBV27 | - | - | TGTGCCAGCAGTTCGCGGGACGTAACCTACGAGCAGTACTTC | CASSSRDVTYEQYF
TRBJ2-1 | TRBV11-2 | TRBD2 | few | TGTGCCAGCAGCCTAGCGGCCTACAATGAGCAGTTCTTC | CASSLAAYNEQFF
TRBJ2-5 | TRBV5-1 | TRBD1 | - | TGCGCCAGCAGAGACAGGGGTTTGTACCAAGAGACCCAGTACTTC | CASRDRGLYQETQYF
TRBJ1-2 | TRBV13 | - | once | TGTGCCAGCAGCTTAGGGGGGCTAAGCTATGGCTACACCTTC | CASSLGGLSYGYTF
TRBJ2-1 | TRBV4-1 | TRBD2 | - | TGCGCCAGCAGCCACGCTAGCGGGAGGGCCGGGGGGTACAATGAGCAGTTCTTC | CASSHASGRAGGYNEQFF
TRBJ1-2 | TRBV11-1 | TRBD1 | - | TGTGCCAGCAGCCTAAACCGGGACAGTTATGGCTACACCTTC | CASSLNRDSYGYTF
TRBJ2-5 | TRBV5-6 | - | few | TGTGCCAGCAGCTTCCAAGCCCGAGGTATAGAGACCCAGTACTTC | CASSFQARGIETQYF
TRBJ2-3 | TRBV11-2 | - | - | TGTGCCAGCAGCTCAGCGGCAGATACGCAGTATTTT | CASSSAADTQYF
TRBJ2-1 | TRBV19 | TRBD2 | - | TGTGCCAGTAGTATGGGAGCGGGAGGGCCGTGGAATGAGCAGTTCTTC | CASSMGAGGPWNEQFF
TRBJ1-1 | TRBV6-5 | - | few | TGTGCCAGCAGTTACGATTTCACATTGAACACTGAAGCTTTCTTT | CASSYDFTLNTEAFF
TRBJ2-1 | TRBV6-4 | - | - | TGTGCCAGCCCTGAGGTAGCGCGCTCCTACAATGAGCAGTTCTTC | CASPEVARSYNEQFF
TRBJ2-7 | TRBV25-1 | - | many | TGTGCCAGCAGTGAGTGGGAGGAGAGCTACAACTCCGAGCAGTACTTC | CASSEWEESYNSEQYF
TRBJ2-7 | TRBV4-1 | TRBD2 | - | TGCGCCAGCAGCCAAGACGGACTAGCGGGAGGGGGCGAGCAGTACTTC | CASSQDGLAGGGEQYF
TRBJ2-7 | TRBV10-1 | TRBD2 | - | TGCGCCAGCAGTGAGTCGGGCAGGGAGGGCGACGAGCAGTACTTC | CASSESGREGDEQYF
TRBJ1-1 | TRBV19 | TRBD1 | few | TGTGCCAGTAGTATAGAGGGACAGGGGCAGGAAACTGAAGCTTTCTTT | CASSIEGQGQETEAFF
TRBJ1-2 | TRBV9 | TRBD1 | - | TGTGCCAGCAGCGTCCGACAGGGCGTCAACTATGGCTACACCTTC | CASSVRQGVNYGYTF
TRBJ2-1 | TRBV18 | - | - | TGTGCCAGCTCACCACCGGCGACTAAAAATGAGCAGTTCTTC | CASSPPATKNEQFF
TRBJ1-2 | TRBV7-3 | TRBD1 | - | TGTGCCAGCAGCCCAGGTTCCCAGGGGGCGGGCTATGGCTACACCTTC | CASSPGSQGAGYGYTF
TRBJ1-1 | TRBV28 | - | few | TGTGCCAGCAGTCACCAGGGGTATCGGACTGAAGCTTTCTTT | CASSHQGYRTEAFF
TRBJ2-7 | TRBV30 | - | few | TGTGCCTGGAGCGGGAACTACGAGCAGTACTTC | CAWSGNYEQYF
TRBJ2-1 | TRBV5-8 | TRBD2 | - | TGTGCCAGCAGCCGAGGACTAGCGGAGCAGTTCTTC | CASSRGLAEQFF